A single sample gave rise to the 3 T cell receptor beta chains below, sequenced in a study of metastatic and nonmetastatic thyroid tumors. No treatment of any kind had been given to any patient before thyroid surgery. TCRdb re-clonotyped the PCR reads through MiXCR. This repertoire shows roughly 5,500 clones, more than 35% found once; its top ten account for 15% to 20%. The sample was tumor tissue. The receptor source for this set is a male donor with papillary thyroid cancer or a benign thyroid nodule (not recorded which). Some clones in this sample may be carry-over from other donors' samples.

The rearrangement joins TRBV12-3 or TRBV12-4 to TRBJ2-7; D is ambiguous. This CDR3 has 13 amino acids. Trimming cost V 10 bases and J 5 bases, with 18 bases left between them. The CDR3 DNA sequence: TGTGCCACCTCAGATGAGTGTTGGGACGAGCAGTACTTC. It specifies CATSDECWDEQYF.

The chain uses TRBV3-1 and TRBJ1-1; D is unresolved. This CDR3 is 15 amino acids long. Trimming cost V 1 base and J 0 bases, with 9 bases left between them. Germline V CDR1 and CDR2: LGHDT, YNNKEL (reference sequence). CDR3 sequence reads: CASSQGGLMNTEAFF. The DNA for the CDR3 is TGTGCCAGCAGCCAAGGGGGATTGATGAACACTGAAGCTTTCTTT.

The chain is built from TRBV6-1 and TRBJ1-1; D is undetermined. Germline CDR1 is MNHNS and CDR2 is SASEGT. Trimming took off 4 bases at V and 4 bases at J, with 10 bases between the two ends. The CDR3 contains 13 residues. CDR3 DNA sequence: TGTGCCAGCAGTGTAAAGGACGCCACTGAAGCTTTCTTT. Translated, it gives CASSVKDATEAFF.